The clone carrying this TCR beta chain was detected a few times. What it binds is unknown. This sample is drawn from a study of cytomegalovirus exposure and HLA in healthy donors. The CDR3 consists of 15 residues. The germline gives CDR1 SGHVS, CDR2 FNYEAQ. The V and J ends lost 1 base and 0 bases respectively, with 9 bases between them. Study results and limitations: Later analysis identified a missense DCLRE1C variant that was linked to TCR beta V- and J-gene trimming.

PCR used 60 Vbeta primers and 13 Jbeta primers. Clones were read by immunoSEQ multiplex PCR, and TCRdb kept only the in-frame ones, dropping some. The sample holds about 120,000 clones, 77% seen once. This TCR derives from a human donor in good health. This chain joins TRBV7-6 and TRBJ1-1; D remains ambiguous. Sample: PBMCs. CDR3 nucleotide sequence: TGTGCCAGCAGCTTAGGGGCAGGCCTGAACACTGAAGCTTTCTTT. Translating it yields CASSLGAGLNTEAFF.